This entry features one T cell receptor beta chain sequence. Assay used: immunoSEQ multiplex PCR; TCRdb lists only in-frame clones, some missing. The table has approximately 53,000 clones, around 90% seen once. This specimen comes from a study of blood T cell repertoires in COVID-19. At the level of the study: The origin of the acute and convalescent COVID-19 samples was the United States, Italy and Spain.

Germline CDR1 and CDR2: SGHDT and YYEEEE. The CDR3 has 13 residues. V gave up 5 bases and J gave up 2 bases, with 11 bases separating them. Sequencing input: peripheral blood. The TCR was taken from a human donor in a cohort sampled during active COVID-19. The chain joins TRBV5-6 to TRBJ2-7; perhaps TRBD1 as D (6 bases). The CDR3, as DNA: TGTGCCAGCAGTTCCTACAGGGCCTACGAGCAGTACTTC. Translating it yields CASSSYRAYEQYF.